This note documents a single T cell receptor beta chain sequence. Its target is unknown. This entry is derived from a study of long-term antiretroviral therapy in people with HIV. Study results and caveats: Pre-ART expanded clones dominated the repertoire at every time point. Against controls, HIV repertoires showed narrower ranges of CDR3 length.

A v3.0 immunoSEQ assay was performed at survey level. Here immunoSEQ multiplex PCR was the method, and the copy in TCRdb shows in-frame clones only, minus some. Here the sample spans under 20,000 clones, 75% to 90% being singletons. Germline trimming cut 3 bases from V and 0 bases from J; bases unmatched to any gene: 5. The CDR3 runs 16 residues. Germline-derived CDR1 and CDR2 are SGHDN and FVKESK. The clonotype was recovered from a man aged 45-60 years with HIV. Sample: unsorted PBMCs, taken 4.2 years after starting antiretroviral therapy. This sequence joins TRBV14 and TRBJ1-3; 7 bases agree with TRBD1. Here the CDR3 reads CASSQRGQLSGNTIYF. The CDR3 DNA follows: TGTGCCAGCAGCCAGCGGGGACAGCTCTCTGGAAACACCATATATTTT. The full variable domain, with the rest looked up from reference TRBV14 and TRBJ1-3, is EAGVTQFPSHSVIEKGQTVTLRCDPISGHDNLYWYRRVMGKEIKFLLHFVKESKQDESGMPNNRFLAERTGGTYSTLKVQPAELEDSGVYFCASSQRGQLSGNTIYFGEGSWLTVV.